The 18 T cell receptor beta chains below all came from one sample that was sequenced in a study of blood T cell repertoires in COVID-19. Measured with immunoSEQ multiplex PCR; TCRdb has only the in-frame clones, and not every one. Of more than 15,000 clones in the sample, more than 75% are singletons; the top ten hold 31%. Material: peripheral blood. The receptors shown here come from a human donor with active COVID-19. The donor label of this sample is uncertain.

This clone was picked up one time. CDR3 sequence reads: CAISEWRGPTDTQYF. DNA of the CDR3: TGTGCCATCAGTGAATGGCGGGGGCCCACAGATACGCAGTATTTT. The chain has TRBV10-3 and TRBJ2-3; D is perhaps TRBD2 (7 bases). Deletions cut 3 bases from V and 2 bases from J, with 12 bases between. Germline-derived CDR1 and CDR2 are ENHRY and SYGVKD. CDR3 size: 15 residues.

The chain combines TRBV29-1 with TRBJ2-5; D might be TRBD2 (5 bases). Germline V gene data show CDR1 as SQVTM and CDR2 as ANQGSEA. The CDR3 spans 13 residues. The ends were cut back, 7 bases at V and 4 bases at J, with 16 bases in the middle. CDR3 DNA: TGCAGCGGCGGTGGCGGCGAGGGAGAGACCCAGTACTTC. It encodes CSGGGGEGETQYF.

The rearrangement links TRBV7-3 to TRBJ1-1; D is perhaps TRBD1 (6 bases). Between the trimmed V and J ends, which lost 5 bases and 1 base, there was a span of 8 bases. CDR1 is SGHTA and CDR2 is FQGTGA in the germline V gene. This CDR3 is 13 amino acids long. CDR3 sequence: CASSKGQNTEAFF. In DNA, the CDR3 is TGTGCCAGCAGCAAGGGACAGAACACTGAAGCTTTCTTT.

This clone has just one count. The V gene is TRBV2, the J gene TRBJ2-7; a possible D gene is TRBD2 (6 bases). V was trimmed by 9 bases and J by 2 bases, leaving 23 bases between them. The CDR3 is 16 residues long. CDR1 is SNHLY, CDR2 FYNNEI, per germline. CDR3 DNA sequence: TGTGCCAGTGGCGAGTGGGGGGTGGGGGTAACCTACGAGCAGTACTTC. Translation: CASGEWGVGVTYEQYF. Based on the CDR3 plus reference TRBV2 and TRBJ2-7, the full variable domain is EPEVTQTPSHQVTQMGQEVILRCVPISNHLYFYWYRQILGQKVEFLVSFYNNEISEKSEIFDDQFSVERPDGSNFTLKIRSTKLEDSAMYFCASGEWGVGVTYEQYFGPGTRLTVT.

The V call is TRBV5-5, the J call TRBJ2-3; maybe TRBD2 (6 bases). This CDR3 has 16 residues. CDR1 and CDR2 (germline): SGHKS, YYEKEE (reference sequence). Trimming cost V 1 base and J 4 bases, with 16 bases left between them. The CDR3 DNA sequence: TGTGCCAGCAGCTTGACTGGGGGGATTGAGGCAGATACGCAGTATTTT. Amino acid sequence: CASSLTGGIEADTQYF.

The J gene is TRBJ2-2, the V gene TRBV3-1 (or the pseudogene TRBV3-2), with D unresolved. The V gene's germline CDR1 is LGHDT and CDR2 YNNKEL (reference sequence). This CDR3 has 16 residues. V was clipped by 4 bases and J by 5 bases, with 17 bases between them. CDR3 amino acids: CASSLMFSGLTGELFF. The CDR3 DNA is TGTGCCAGCAGCCTAATGTTTTCAGGCTTGACCGGGGAGCTGTTTTTT.

The count of this clone is one. The J gene is TRBJ1-2, the V gene TRBV9, with TRBD1 matching 11 bases. V lost 4 bases, J lost 4 bases, and 3 bases stayed unmatched. The germline V gene encodes CDR1 SGDLS and CDR2 YYNGEE. The CDR3 covers 14 residues. The CDR3 bases are TGTGCCAGCAGCCCGGGACAGGGGGGCTATGGCTACACCTTC. Protein: CASSPGQGGYGYTF.

V usage is TRBV5-5 and J usage is TRBJ2-2, with a possible D match to TRBD2 (6 bases). The CDR3 spans 16 residues. V lost 7 bases and J lost 5, with 21 bases in between. Germline V gives CDR1 SGHKS, CDR2 YYEKEE (reference sequence). In DNA, the CDR3 is TGTGCCAGCGCCCCCTTACTCCGGGGGAGTACCGGGGAGCTGTTTTTT. Amino acid sequence: CASAPLLRGSTGELFF.

The chain is built from TRBV5-4 and TRBJ2-7; D might be TRBD2 (6 bases). This CDR3 comprises 16 residues. Germline values: CDR1 SGHNT, CDR2 YYREEE (reference sequence). Trimming left V 3 bases short and J 1 base short, with 17 bases between. CDR3 nucleotides: TGTGCCAGCAGCTCAACCCAGGGAGGTGGGTCCTACGAGCAGTACTTC. This codes for CASSSTQGGGSYEQYF. The complete variable domain, with remaining parts taken from reference TRBV5-4 and TRBJ2-7, reads ETGVTQSPTHLIKTRGQQVTLRCSSQSGHNTVSWYQQALGQGPQFIFQYYREEENGRGNFPPRFSGLQFPNYSSELNVNALELDDSALYLCASSSTQGGGSYEQYFGPGTRLTVT.

This sequence joins TRBV6-6 and TRBJ1-1, with D uncertain. This CDR3 spans 13 amino acids. V was pared by 0 bases and J by 4 bases, with 6 bases between. Germline assignment: CDR1 MNHNY and CDR2 SVGAGI (reference sequence). The CDR3 DNA follows: TGTGCCAGCAGTTACTCACAGACCACTGAAGCTTTCTTT. Its translation is CASSYSQTTEAFF.

The rearrangement links TRBV3-1 (or the pseudogene TRBV3-2) to TRBJ1-4; no reliable D call. V was pared by 4 bases and J by 5 bases, with 14 bases between. Germline assignment: CDR1 LGHDT and CDR2 YNNKEL (reference sequence). The CDR3 covers 15 residues. CDR3 DNA sequence: TGTGCCAGCAGCCTTTCGGACGGGAGGAATGAAAAACTGTTTTTT. This sequence encodes CASSLSDGRNEKLFF.

V and J are TRBV10-3 and TRBJ2-3, with 7 bases lining up with TRBD2. The CDR3 contains 16 residues. V dropped 4 bases and J dropped 2; count of bases not matched to a gene: 9. The germline V gene has CDR1 ENHRY and CDR2 SYGVKD. The CDR3 nucleotides are TGTGCCATCAGTGGGTCCGGGGGGACCAACACAGATACGCAGTATTTT. This codes for CAISGSGGTNTDTQYF.

J is TRBJ1-2 and V is TRBV6-1; D is perhaps TRBD1 (6 bases). The ends were cut back, 0 bases at V and 4 bases at J, with 12 bases in the middle. Germline V gene data show CDR1 as MNHNS and CDR2 as SASEGT. The CDR3 loop spans 15 amino acids. The CDR3 here is CASSEAITGFYGYTF. In DNA form, the CDR3 reads TGTGCCAGCAGTGAAGCGATTACAGGGTTCTATGGCTACACCTTC.

This clone came up a few times. The V call is TRBV5-1, the J call TRBJ2-2; 8 positions match TRBD1. The CDR3 has 16 amino acids. CDR1 is SGHRS, CDR2 YFSETQ, per germline. With 0 bases clipped from V and 1 base from J, the junction kept 2 bases outside the gene matches. The chain's CDR3 is CASSLAGTGNTGELFF. The CDR3 coding sequence is TGCGCCAGCAGCTTGGCCGGGACAGGGAACACCGGGGAGCTGTTTTTT. The whole variable domain, filled in from reference TRBV5-1 and TRBJ2-2, reads KAGVTQTPRYLIKTRGQQVTLSCSPISGHRSVSWYQQTPGQGLQFLFEYFSETQRNKGNFPGRFSGRQFSNSRSEMNVSTLELGDSALYLCASSLAGTGNTGELFFGEGSRLTVL.

The genes are TRBV5-1 and TRBJ2-1, with D tentatively TRBD1 (6 bases). Germline-derived CDR1 and CDR2 are SGHRS and YFSETQ. V was pared by 4 bases and J by 10 bases, with 24 bases between. The CDR3 is 16 amino acids. The chain's CDR3 is CASSVSQGMTLTEQFF. Here the CDR3 DNA reads TGCGCCAGCAGCGTTTCACAGGGAATGACTTTAACGGAGCAGTTCTTC.

This clone was seen only a few times. The chain couples TRBV2 to TRBJ2-1; 13 bases map to TRBD2. Germline V lookup: CDR1 SNHLY, CDR2 FYNNEI. J lost 9 bases, V lost 4 bases, and 3 bases had no gene match. The CDR3 is 14 residues long. In DNA, the CDR3 is TGTGCCAGCAGTGCCGGACTAGCGGGGGTTGAGCAGTTCTTC. It encodes CASSAGLAGVEQFF.

CDR3 residues: CASSLTGGNTQYF. As DNA, the CDR3 is TGCGCCAGCAGCTTGACAGGGGGGAATACGCAGTATTTT. The chain combines TRBV5-1 with TRBJ2-3, with 8 bases fitting TRBD1. The V gene's germline CDR1 is SGHRS and CDR2 YFSETQ. V shed 1 base, J shed 7 bases, and the junction held 2 bases outside the gene matches. The length of the CDR3 is 13 residues.

This rearrangement joins TRBV12-3 or TRBV12-4 to TRBJ2-1, with 10 bases fitting TRBD2. Trimming at V came to 6 bases and at J to 7 bases, leaving 3 bases not matched to a gene. The CDR3 is 13 residues long. DNA for the CDR3: TGTGCCAGCAGCGAACTAGCGGGGAATGAGCAGTTCTTC. Residues: CASSELAGNEQFF.